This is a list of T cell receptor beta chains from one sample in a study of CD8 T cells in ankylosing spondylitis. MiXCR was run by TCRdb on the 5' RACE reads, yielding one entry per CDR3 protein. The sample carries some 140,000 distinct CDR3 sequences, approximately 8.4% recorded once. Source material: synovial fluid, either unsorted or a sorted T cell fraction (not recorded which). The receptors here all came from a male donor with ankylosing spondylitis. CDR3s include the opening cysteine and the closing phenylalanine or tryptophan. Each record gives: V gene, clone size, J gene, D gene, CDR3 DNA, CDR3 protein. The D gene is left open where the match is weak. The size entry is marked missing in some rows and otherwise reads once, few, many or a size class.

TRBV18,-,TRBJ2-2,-,TGTGCCAGCTCACCGAATACAGTGGACGGGGAGCTGTTTTTT,CASSPNTVDGELFF
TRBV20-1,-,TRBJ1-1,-,TGCAGTGCTAGAGATAGGCGGGGATGGAGTGAAGCTTTCTTT,CSARDRRGWSEAFF
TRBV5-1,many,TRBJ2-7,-,TGCGCCAGCAGCTCCCAGGGACTTGGGTACGAGCAGTACTTC,CASSSQGLGYEQYF
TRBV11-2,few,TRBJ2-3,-,TGTGCCAGCAGCTTATTCAGACCGCCCGTTTTGGATACGCAGTATTTT,CASSLFRPPVLDTQYF
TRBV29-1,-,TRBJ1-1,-,TGCAGCGTTTCTTACTATCGTCGGGATGGGGCTGAAGCTTTCTTT,CSVSYYRRDGAEAFF
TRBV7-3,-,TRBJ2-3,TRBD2,TGTGCCAGCAGCTTAACGAGGGGACTAGCGGGGGAAGATACGCAGTATTTT,CASSLTRGLAGEDTQYF
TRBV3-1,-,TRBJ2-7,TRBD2,TGTGCCAGCAGCAAGGAGGTCACTAGCGGAACATATTACTACGAGCAGTACTTC,CASSKEVTSGTYYYEQYF
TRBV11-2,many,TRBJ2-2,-,TGTGCCAGCAGTAAACAGGGTCCCGGGGAGCTGTTTTTT,CASSKQGPGELFF
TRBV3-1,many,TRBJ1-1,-,TGTGCCAGCAGCCTCTCGGGGGGAAACACTGAAGCTTTCTTT,CASSLSGGNTEAFF
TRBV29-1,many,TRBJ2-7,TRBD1,TGCAGCGTTGGGGGTTGGGACAGGGGAACCTACGAGCAGTACTTC,CSVGGWDRGTYEQYF
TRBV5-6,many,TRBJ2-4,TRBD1,TGTGCCAGCAGCCCGCTTACCCAGACAGGGGCAGTCAAAAACATTCAGTACTTC,CASSPLTQTGAVKNIQYF
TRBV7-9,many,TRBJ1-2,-,TGTGCCAGCAGCTTAGACGGTGTTTATGGCTACACCTTC,CASSLDGVYGYTF
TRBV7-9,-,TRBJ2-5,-,TGTGCCAGCACTCGTGCCTGGGGACAAGAGACCCAGTACTTC,CASTRAWGQETQYF
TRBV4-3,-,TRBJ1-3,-,TGCGCCAGCAGCCAAGATTTGAACGGAGGAAACACCATATATTTT,CASSQDLNGGNTIYF
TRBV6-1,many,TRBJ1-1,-,TGTGCCAGCAGGGTGGGGATGAACACTGAAGCTTTCTTT,CASRVGMNTEAFF
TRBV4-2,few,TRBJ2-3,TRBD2,TGTGCCAGCAGCCAAACTAGCGGGGGGGCCTTGAAAGATACGCAGTATTTT,CASSQTSGGALKDTQYF
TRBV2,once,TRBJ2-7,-,TGTGCCAGCAGTGACGTACTAGCCTACGAGCAGTACTTC,CASSDVLAYEQYF
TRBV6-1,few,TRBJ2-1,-,TGTGCCAGCCGCGGAAGGGGGAGCTCCTACAATGAGCAGTTCTTC,CASRGRGSSYNEQFF
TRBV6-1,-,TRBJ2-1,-,TGTGCCAGCAGCCGCGACTTTACATCCTACAATGAGCAGTTCTTC,CASSRDFTSYNEQFF
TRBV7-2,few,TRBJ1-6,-,TGTGCCAGCAGCGCCCGCTGGGGTATTGGGAATTCACCCCTCCACTTT,CASSARWGIGNSPLHF
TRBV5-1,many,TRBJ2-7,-,TGCGCCAGCAGCTTGGTCGAGGGCGGATCCTACGAGCAGTACTTC,CASSLVEGGSYEQYF
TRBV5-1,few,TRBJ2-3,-,TGCGCCAGCAGCTTGGCCCTGACCACAGATACGCAGTATTTT,CASSLALTTDTQYF
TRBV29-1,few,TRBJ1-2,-,TGCAGCGTTGAAGGGGGAGGGCCAAGGGACTATGGCTACACCTTC,CSVEGGGPRDYGYTF
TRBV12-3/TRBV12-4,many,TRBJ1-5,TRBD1,TGTGCCAGCACCGGGACAGGGGGCGTGCAGCCCCAGCATTTT,CASTGTGGVQPQHF
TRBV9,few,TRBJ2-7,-,TGTGCCAGCAGCGTCGCCTCTAGTGGAGTGTCCTACGAGCAGTACTTC,CASSVASSGVSYEQYF
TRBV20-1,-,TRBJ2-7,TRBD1,TGCAGTGCTAGATCCGGGACAGGGGGTTTCGAGCAGTACTTC,CSARSGTGGFEQYF
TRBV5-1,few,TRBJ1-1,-,TGCGCCAGCAGCCCCCAACATCGAAACACTGAAGCTTTCTTT,CASSPQHRNTEAFF
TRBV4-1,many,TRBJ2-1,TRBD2,TGCGCCAGCAGCCTGCGGACTAGCGGACCCGACAATGAGCAGTTCTTC,CASSLRTSGPDNEQFF
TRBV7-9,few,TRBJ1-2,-,TGTGCCAGCAGCACAGGACAGAACTATGGCTACACCTTC,CASSTGQNYGYTF
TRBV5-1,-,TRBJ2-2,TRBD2,TGCGCCAGCAGCATTAGCGGGCCAACTTCGAACACCGGGGAGCTGTTTTTT,CASSISGPTSNTGELFF
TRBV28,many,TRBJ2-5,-,TGTGCCAGCAGTTACGACAGTGCGACCCAGTACTTC,CASSYDSATQYF
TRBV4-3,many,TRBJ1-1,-,TGCGCCAGCAGCCAAGTGGCCAGCTTGAACACTGAAGCTTTCTTT,CASSQVASLNTEAFF
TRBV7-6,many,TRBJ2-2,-,TGTGCCAGCGGCGCCCTGGGGCTGAACACCGGGGAGCTGTTTTTT,CASGALGLNTGELFF
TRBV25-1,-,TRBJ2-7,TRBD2,TGTGCCAGCAGCGCTGGACTAGCGGGAGGCATGTACGAGCAGTACTTC,CASSAGLAGGMYEQYF
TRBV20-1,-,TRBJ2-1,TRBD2,TGCAGTGCGCCTCTGGGGACTATTTGGTTCTTC,CSAPLGTIWFF
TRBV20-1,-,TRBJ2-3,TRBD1,TGCAGTGCTCTGACAGGGAAAATTGGAGATACGCAGTATTTT,CSALTGKIGDTQYF
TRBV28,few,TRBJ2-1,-,TGTGCCAGCAACCTCCAGGGTCATGAGCAGTTCTTC,CASNLQGHEQFF
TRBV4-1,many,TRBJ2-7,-,TGCGCCAGCAGCCTGTTTGAAGAGCAGTACTTC,CASSLFEEQYF
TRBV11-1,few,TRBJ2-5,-,TGTGCCAGCAGCTTTTCTAAATATCAAGAGACCCAGTACTTC,CASSFSKYQETQYF
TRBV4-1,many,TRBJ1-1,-,TGCGCCAGCAGCCAAGATAAGGGCCCCGGGTTGACTGAAGCTTTCTTT,CASSQDKGPGLTEAFF
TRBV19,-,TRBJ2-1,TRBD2,TGTGCCAGTAGTACGTTAGCGGGCTCCTACAATGAGCAGTTCTTC,CASSTLAGSYNEQFF
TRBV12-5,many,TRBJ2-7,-,TGTGCTAGTGGTTTGGTACCGCGACAGACACACGAGCAGTACTTC,CASGLVPRQTHEQYF
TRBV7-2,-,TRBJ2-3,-,TGTGCCAGCAGCCTAGTGGGGGGTATTAGTACGCAGTATTTT,CASSLVGGISTQYF
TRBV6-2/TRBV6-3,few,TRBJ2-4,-,TGTGCCAGCAGTACGTACGGTGCCAAAAACATTCAGTACTTC,CASSTYGAKNIQYF
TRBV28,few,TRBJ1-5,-,TGTGCCAGCAACACAGGGTTAGGTCAGCCCCAGCATTTT,CASNTGLGQPQHF
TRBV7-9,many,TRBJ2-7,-,TGTGCCAGCAGCCCCCGCAGGGGAGGAGACGAGCAGTACTTC,CASSPRRGGDEQYF
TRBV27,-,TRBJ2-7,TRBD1,TGTGCCAGCAGTCGACAGGGGAGAGGGTACGAGCAGTACTTC,CASSRQGRGYEQYF
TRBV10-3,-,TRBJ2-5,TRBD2,TGTGCCATCAGCCCCGGACTAGCACAAGAGACCCAGTACTTC,CAISPGLAQETQYF
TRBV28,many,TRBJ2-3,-,TGTGCCAGCAGTTTATCGGGTTGGCGCACAGATACGCAGTATTTT,CASSLSGWRTDTQYF